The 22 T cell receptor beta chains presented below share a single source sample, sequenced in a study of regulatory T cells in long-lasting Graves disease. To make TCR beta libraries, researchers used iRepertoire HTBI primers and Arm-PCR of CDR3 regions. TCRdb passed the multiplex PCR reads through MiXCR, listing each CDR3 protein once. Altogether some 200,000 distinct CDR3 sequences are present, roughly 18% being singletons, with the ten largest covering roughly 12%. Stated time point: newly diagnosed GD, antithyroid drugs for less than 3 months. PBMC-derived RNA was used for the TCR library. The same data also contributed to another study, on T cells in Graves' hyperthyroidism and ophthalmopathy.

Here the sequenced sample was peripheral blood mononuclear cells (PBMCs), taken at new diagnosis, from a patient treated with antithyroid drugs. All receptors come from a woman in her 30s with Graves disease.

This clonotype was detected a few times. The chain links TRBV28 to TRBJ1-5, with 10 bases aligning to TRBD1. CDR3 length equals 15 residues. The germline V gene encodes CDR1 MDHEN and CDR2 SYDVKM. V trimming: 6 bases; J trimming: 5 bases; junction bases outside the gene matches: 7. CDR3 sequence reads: CASSPDRGADQPQHF. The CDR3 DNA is TGTGCCAGCAGCCCGGACAGGGGGGCCGATCAGCCCCAGCATTTT.

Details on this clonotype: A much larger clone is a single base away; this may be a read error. The CDR3 protein is CVSSLTYTGELFF. As DNA, the CDR3 is TGTGTCAGCAGTCTGACCTACACCGGGGAGCTGTTTTTT. This chain uses TRBV2 with TRBJ2-2; no definite D call. In germline, CDR1 is SNHLY, CDR2 FYNNEI. The CDR3 contains 13 residues.

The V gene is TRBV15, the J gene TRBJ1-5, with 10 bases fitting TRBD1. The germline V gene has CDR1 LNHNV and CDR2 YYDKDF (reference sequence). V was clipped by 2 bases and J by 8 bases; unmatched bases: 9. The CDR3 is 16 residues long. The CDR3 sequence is CATSRPGQGIVEPQHF. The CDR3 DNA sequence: TGTGCCACCAGCAGACCGGGACAGGGGATTGTCGAGCCCCAGCATTTT.

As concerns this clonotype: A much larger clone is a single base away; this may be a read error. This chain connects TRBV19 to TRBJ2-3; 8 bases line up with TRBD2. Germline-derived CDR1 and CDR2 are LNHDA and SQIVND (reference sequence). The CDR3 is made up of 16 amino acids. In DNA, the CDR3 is TGTACCAGTAGTATATCGTCAGCGGGAGCCAAAGATACGCAGTATTTT. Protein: CTSSISSAGAKDTQYF.

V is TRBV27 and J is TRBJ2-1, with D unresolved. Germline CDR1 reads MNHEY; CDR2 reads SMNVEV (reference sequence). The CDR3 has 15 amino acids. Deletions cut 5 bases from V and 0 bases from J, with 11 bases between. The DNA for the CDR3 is TGTGCCAGCAGTGATCTAGGTAGCTCCTACAATGAGCAGTTCTTC. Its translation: CASSDLGSSYNEQFF.

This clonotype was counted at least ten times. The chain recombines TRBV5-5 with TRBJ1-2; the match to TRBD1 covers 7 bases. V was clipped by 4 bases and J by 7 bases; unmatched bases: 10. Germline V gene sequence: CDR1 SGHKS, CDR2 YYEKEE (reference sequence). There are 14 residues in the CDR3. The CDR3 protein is CASSQPTGPAGYTF. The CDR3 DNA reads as TGTGCCAGCAGCCAACCGACAGGGCCGGCTGGCTACACCTTC. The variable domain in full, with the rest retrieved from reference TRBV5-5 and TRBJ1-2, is DAGVTQSPTHLIKTRGQQVTLRCSPISGHKSVSWYQQVLGQGPQFIFQYYEKEERGRGNFPDRFSARQFPNYSSELNVNALLLGDSALYLCASSQPTGPAGYTFGSGTRLTVV.

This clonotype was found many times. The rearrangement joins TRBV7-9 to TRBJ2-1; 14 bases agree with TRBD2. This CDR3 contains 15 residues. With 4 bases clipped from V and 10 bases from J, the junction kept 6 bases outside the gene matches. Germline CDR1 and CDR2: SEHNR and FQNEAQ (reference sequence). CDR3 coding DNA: TGTGCCAGCAGCTGGGGACTAGCGGGAGTTGCCGAGCAGTTCTTC. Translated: CASSWGLAGVAEQFF.

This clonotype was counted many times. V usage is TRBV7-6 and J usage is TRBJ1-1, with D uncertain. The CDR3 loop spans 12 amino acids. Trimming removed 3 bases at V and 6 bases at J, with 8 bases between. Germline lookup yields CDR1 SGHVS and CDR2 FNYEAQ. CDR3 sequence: CASSLFGAEAFF. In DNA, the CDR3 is TGTGCCAGCAGCTTGTTTGGCGCTGAAGCTTTCTTT.

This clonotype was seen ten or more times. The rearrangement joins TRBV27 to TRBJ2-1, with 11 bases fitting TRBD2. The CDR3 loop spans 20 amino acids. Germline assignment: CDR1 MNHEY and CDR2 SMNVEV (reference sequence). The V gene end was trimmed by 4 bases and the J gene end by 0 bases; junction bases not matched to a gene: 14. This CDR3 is CASSWAWTSGLSSSYNEQFF. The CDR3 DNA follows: TGTGCCAGCAGTTGGGCCTGGACTAGCGGGCTCTCCAGCTCCTACAATGAGCAGTTCTTC.

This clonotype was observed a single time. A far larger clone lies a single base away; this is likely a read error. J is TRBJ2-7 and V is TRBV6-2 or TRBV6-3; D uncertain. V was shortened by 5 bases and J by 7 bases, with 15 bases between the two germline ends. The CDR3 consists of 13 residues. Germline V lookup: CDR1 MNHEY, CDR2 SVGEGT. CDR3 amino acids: CASSDHKGWEQYF. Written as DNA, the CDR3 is TGTGCCAGCAGTGACCATAAAGGCTGGGAGCAGTACTTC.

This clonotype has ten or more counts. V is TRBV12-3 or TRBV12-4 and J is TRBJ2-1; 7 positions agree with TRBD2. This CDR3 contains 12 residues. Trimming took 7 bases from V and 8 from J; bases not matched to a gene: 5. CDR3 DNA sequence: TGTGCCAGCACTCGGACTAGTCATGAGCAGTTCTTC. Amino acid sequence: CASTRTSHEQFF.

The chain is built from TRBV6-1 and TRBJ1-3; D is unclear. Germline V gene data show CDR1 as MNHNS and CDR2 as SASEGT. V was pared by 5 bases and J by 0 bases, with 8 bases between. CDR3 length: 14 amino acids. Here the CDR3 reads CASSTLSSGNTIYF. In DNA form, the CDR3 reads TGTGCCAGCAGTACTCTGAGCTCTGGAAACACCATATATTTT.

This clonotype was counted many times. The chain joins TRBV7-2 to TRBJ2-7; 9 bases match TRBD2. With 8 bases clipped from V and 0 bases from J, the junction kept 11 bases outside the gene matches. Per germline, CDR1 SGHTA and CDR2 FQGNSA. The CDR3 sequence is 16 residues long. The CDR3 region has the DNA TGTGCCAGCGGGGAGACCGGGACTAGCACCTCCTACGAGCAGTACTTC. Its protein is CASGETGTSTSYEQYF.

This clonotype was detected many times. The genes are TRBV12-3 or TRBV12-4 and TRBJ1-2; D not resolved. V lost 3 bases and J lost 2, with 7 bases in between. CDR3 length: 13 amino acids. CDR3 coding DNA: TGTGCCAGCAGTTTCCCCGAGAACTATGGCTACACCTTC. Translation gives CASSFPENYGYTF.

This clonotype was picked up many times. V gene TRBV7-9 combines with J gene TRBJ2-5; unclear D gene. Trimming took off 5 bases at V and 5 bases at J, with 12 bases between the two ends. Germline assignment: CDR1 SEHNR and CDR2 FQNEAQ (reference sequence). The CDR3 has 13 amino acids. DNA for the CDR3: TGTGCCAGCAGCCGAGACACCGGGGAGACCCAGTACTTC. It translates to CASSRDTGETQYF. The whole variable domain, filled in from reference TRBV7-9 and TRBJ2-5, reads DTGVSQNPRHKITKRGQNVTFRCDPISEHNRLYWYRQTLGQGPEFLTYFQNEAQLEKSRLLSDRFSAERPKGSFSTLEIQRTEQGDSAMYLCASSRDTGETQYFGPGTRLLVL.

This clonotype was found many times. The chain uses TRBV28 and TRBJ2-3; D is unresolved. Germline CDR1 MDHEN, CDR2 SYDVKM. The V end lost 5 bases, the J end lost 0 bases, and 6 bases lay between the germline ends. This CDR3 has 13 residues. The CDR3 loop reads CASSGSSTDTQYF. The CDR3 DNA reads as TGTGCCAGCAGTGGATCTAGCACAGATACGCAGTATTTT. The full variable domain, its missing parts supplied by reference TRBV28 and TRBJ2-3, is DVKVTQSSRYLVKRTGEKVFLECVQDMDHENMFWYRQDPGLGLRLIYFSYDVKMKEKGDIPEGYSVSREKKERFSLILESASTNQTSMYLCASSGSSTDTQYFGPGTRLTVL.

CDR3 sequence: CASSLGDYRGTEAFF. CDR3 sequence (DNA): TGTGCCAGCAGCTTGGGTGACTACAGGGGGACTGAAGCTTTCTTT. The gene calls are TRBV11-3 and TRBJ1-1; 8 nucleotides match TRBD1. The CDR3 totals 15 residues. Germline values: CDR1 SGHNT, CDR2 YENEEA. After removal of 3 bases from V and 5 bases from J, the junction contained 8 bases not matched to a gene.

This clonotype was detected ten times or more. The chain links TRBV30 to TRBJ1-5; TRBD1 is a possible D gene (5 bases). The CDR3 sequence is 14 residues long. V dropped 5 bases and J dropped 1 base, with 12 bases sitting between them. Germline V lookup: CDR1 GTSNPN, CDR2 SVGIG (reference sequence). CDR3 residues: CAWGLTASNQPQHF. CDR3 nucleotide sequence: TGTGCCTGGGGATTGACAGCCAGCAATCAGCCCCAGCATTTT. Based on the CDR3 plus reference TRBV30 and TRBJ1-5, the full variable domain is SQTIHQWPATLVQPVGSPLSLECTVEGTSNPNLYWYRQAAGRGLQLLFYSVGIGQISSEVPQNLSASRPQDRQFILSSKKLLLSDSGFYLCAWGLTASNQPQHFGDGTRLSIL.

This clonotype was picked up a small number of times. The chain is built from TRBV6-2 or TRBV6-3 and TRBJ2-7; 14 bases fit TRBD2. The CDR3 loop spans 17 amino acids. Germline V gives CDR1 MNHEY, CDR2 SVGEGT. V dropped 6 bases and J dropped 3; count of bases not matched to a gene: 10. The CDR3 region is CASRGGTSGSGNYEQYF. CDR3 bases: TGTGCCAGCAGGGGGGGGACTAGCGGGAGTGGGAACTACGAGCAGTACTTC.

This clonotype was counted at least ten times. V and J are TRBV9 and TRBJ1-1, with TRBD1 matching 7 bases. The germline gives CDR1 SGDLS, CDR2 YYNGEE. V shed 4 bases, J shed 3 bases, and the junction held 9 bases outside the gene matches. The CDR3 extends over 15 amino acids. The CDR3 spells CASSLGDSPYTEAFF. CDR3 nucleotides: TGTGCCAGCAGCCTTGGGGACAGCCCCTACACTGAAGCTTTCTTT.

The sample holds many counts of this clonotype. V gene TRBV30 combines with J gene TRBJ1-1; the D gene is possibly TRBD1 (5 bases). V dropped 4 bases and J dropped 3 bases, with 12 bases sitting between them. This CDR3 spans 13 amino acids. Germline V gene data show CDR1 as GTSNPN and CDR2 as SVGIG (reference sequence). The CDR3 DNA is TGTGCCTGGACCCAGGGAGGGGACACTGAAGCTTTCTTT. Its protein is CAWTQGGDTEAFF.

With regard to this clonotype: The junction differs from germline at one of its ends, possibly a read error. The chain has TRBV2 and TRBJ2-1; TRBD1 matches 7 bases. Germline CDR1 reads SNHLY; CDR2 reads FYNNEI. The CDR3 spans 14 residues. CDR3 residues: CASNSGGEYNEQSF. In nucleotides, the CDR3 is TGTGCCAGCAACTCAGGGGGAGAGTACAATGAGCAGTCCTTC.